This T cell receptor (beta chain) was profiled in a study of cytomegalovirus exposure and HLA in healthy donors. Study-level findings and limits: Per published accounts, TCR beta sequences correctly predicted the HLA-A and HLA-B alleles of most subjects. TCR beta sequences numbering 16,951 were associated with HLA alleles at 0.05 false discovery rate in a later analysis.

For this clone: Its matching antigen is unknown.

It was with 60 Vbeta and 13 Jbeta primers that the PCR ran. Produced via immunoSEQ multiplex PCR; TCRdb's table is partial and in-frame only. The sample shows around 140,000 clones, around three quarters of them seen only once. Germline CDR1 reads MNHNS; CDR2 reads SASEGT. The V end lost 4 bases, the J end lost 9 bases, and 22 bases lay between the germline ends. The length of the CDR3 is 16 residues. The source is a man in his forties in good health and CMV-seronegative. Material: PBMCs. The chain recombines TRBV6-1 with TRBJ1-5, with D perhaps matching TRBD1 (5 bases). CDR3: CASSGPRPDRGRPQHF. The DNA for the CDR3 is TGTGCCAGCAGTGGTCCTCGGCCAGATAGGGGTCGGCCCCAGCATTTT.